The clone carrying this T cell receptor beta chain was found once. Its specificity is unknown. Compared with germline, one end of the junction differs, possibly owing to a read error. The study's library attached unique molecular identifiers to single cDNA molecules. Per the original methods: There were a median of approximately 96,000 TCRs per sample, with a range from roughly 23,224 to 750,000. From the 5' RACE reads, TCRdb called clonotypes with MiXCR, one entry per CDR3 protein. The V and J calls reflect TCRdb's pipeline rather than the authors' work. This sample has around 140,000 distinct CDR3 sequences, with around 4.1% found just once. Germline CDR1 SGHDT, CDR2 YYEEEE. CDR3 length equals 13 residues. The sample belongs to a study of human T cells and chemical hapten exposure. Study information: It was small differences in pooled library volume that mainly caused per-sample TCR yields to vary. Study-wide findings and caveats: Following DPC sensitization, TCRs present above 1 in 1000 frequency showed no change.

Unfractionated whole blood yielded the extracted total RNA. The chain carries TRBV5-6 and TRBJ2-3; no reliable D call. The sequence was obtained from a female donor in good health. The CDR3 here is CARSLAGTDTQYF. The CDR3 nucleotides are TGTGCCAGAAGCTTGGCTGGGACAGATACGCAGTATTTT. The variable domain in full, completed from reference TRBV5-6 and TRBJ2-3, reads DAGVTQSPTHLIKTRGQQVTLRCSPKSGHDTVSWYQQALGQGPQFIFQYYEEEERQRGNFPDRFSGHQFPNYSSELNVNALLLGDSALYLCARSLAGTDTQYFGPGTRLTVL.